These 20 T cell receptor beta chains were sequenced from one sample in a study of blood T cell repertoires in COVID-19. Libraries were prepared by immunoSEQ multiplex PCR; TCRdb keeps only in-frame clonotypes and omits some of them. The sample holds hundreds of thousands of clones; approximately 89% are singletons and the top ten take approximately 2.4%. The sample taken for sequencing was peripheral blood. The receptors stem from a woman aged 55-70 years with COVID-19, enrolled during active disease.

The rearrangement links TRBV5-1 to TRBJ2-7, with 10 bases that match TRBD1. This CDR3 contains 14 residues. J was trimmed by 6 bases and V by 4 bases; bases with no gene match: 7. Germline CDR1 reads SGHRS; CDR2 reads YFSETQ. The CDR3 DNA reads as TGCGCCAGCAGCCCCGGGACAGGGGAGCGCGAGCAGTACTTC. Amino acid sequence: CASSPGTGEREQYF. The whole variable domain, remainder taken from reference TRBV5-1 and TRBJ2-7, is KAGVTQTPRYLIKTRGQQVTLSCSPISGHRSVSWYQQTPGQGLQFLFEYFSETQRNKGNFPGRFSGRQFSNSRSEMNVSTLELGDSALYLCASSPGTGEREQYFGPGTRLTVT.

The rearrangement links TRBV2 to TRBJ2-3, with D maybe TRBD1 (6 bases). Per the germline V gene, CDR1 is SNHLY and CDR2 is FYNNEI. Trimming shortened V by 6 bases and J by 2 bases, and 15 bases separated the two germline ends. The CDR3 length is 15 residues. Here the CDR3 DNA reads TGTGCCAGCAGCCGCGGACAGTTTCTCACAGATACGCAGTATTTT. It codes for CASSRGQFLTDTQYF.

This clone appeared a single time. The chain couples TRBV19 to TRBJ2-4; no clear D. The CDR3 is 13 residues long. The V end lost 3 bases, the J end lost 5 bases, and 8 bases lay between the germline ends. Per the germline V gene, CDR1 is LNHDA and CDR2 is SQIVND (reference sequence). The CDR3 here is CASSMGRENIQYF. In nucleotides, the CDR3 is TGTGCCAGTAGTATGGGCAGAGAAAACATTCAGTACTTC.

This chain uses TRBV18 with TRBJ2-3; 12 bases are shared with TRBD2. Germline CDR1 reads KGHSH; CDR2 reads LQKENI. CDR3 length: 16 residues. V trimming: 3 bases; J trimming: 2 bases; junction bases outside the gene matches: 3. CDR3 residues: CASSPLAGGSTDTQYF. DNA of the CDR3: TGTGCCAGCTCACCCCTAGCGGGGGGGTCCACAGATACGCAGTATTTT.

The chain uses TRBV18 and TRBJ2-5, with 8 bases identical to TRBD2. Germline V gene data show CDR1 as KGHSH and CDR2 as LQKENI. V shed 3 bases and J 5 bases; nucleotides not matched to a gene: 8. This CDR3 spans 15 amino acids. CDR3 loop: CASSPLRASGETQYF. DNA for the CDR3: TGTGCCAGCTCACCCCTGAGGGCTAGCGGGGAGACCCAGTACTTC.

The rearrangement uses TRBV7-2 and TRBJ1-6; TRBD1 matches at 8 bases. This CDR3 is 14 amino acids long. V lost 3 bases, J lost 9 bases, and 4 bases stayed unmatched. CDR1 is SGHTA, CDR2 FQGNSA, per germline. CDR3 DNA: TGTGCCAGCAGCTTGACAGGGGTCGGTTCACCCCTCCACTTT. Protein product: CASSLTGVGSPLHF.

The chain employs TRBV18 and TRBJ1-2; the match to TRBD1 covers 8 bases. V trimming: 6 bases; J trimming: 5 bases; junction bases outside the gene matches: 17. The CDR3 spans 17 residues. In germline, CDR1 is KGHSH, CDR2 LQKENI. Here the CDR3 DNA reads TGTGCCAGCTCGCGAAACACCGCAGGGGGCGCGGGGTATGGCTACACCTTC. Translation gives CASSRNTAGGAGYGYTF.

The chain joins TRBV14 to TRBJ1-3; D gene uncertain. Deletions cut 4 bases from V and 0 bases from J, with 7 bases between. The CDR3 loop spans 14 amino acids. Germline loops: CDR1 SGHDN, CDR2 FVKESK. Here the CDR3 reads CASSLWASGNTIYF. As DNA, the CDR3 is TGTGCCAGCAGCCTTTGGGCCTCTGGAAACACCATATATTTT.

The chain couples TRBV3-1 (or the pseudogene TRBV3-2) to TRBJ1-5, with D possibly TRBD1 on 6 matching bases. The CDR3 covers 16 residues. CDR1 and CDR2 (germline): LGHDT, YNNKEL (reference sequence). Trimming pared 4 bases from V and 0 bases from J, leaving 13 bases between. CDR3 region: CASSPGTPYSNQPQHF. In DNA, the CDR3 is TGTGCCAGCAGCCCCGGGACACCTTATAGCAATCAGCCCCAGCATTTT.

This chain connects TRBV3-1 (or the pseudogene TRBV3-2) to TRBJ1-1; no firm D call. This CDR3 has 15 residues. V lost 4 bases and J 0 bases, leaving 12 bases between the germline ends. Germline V CDR1 and CDR2: LGHDT, YNNKEL (reference sequence). The DNA for the CDR3 is TGTGCCAGCAGCCCCTCGGGAGGCATGAACACTGAAGCTTTCTTT. This translates into CASSPSGGMNTEAFF.

The rearrangement joins TRBV6-2 or TRBV6-3 to TRBJ1-1; unclear D gene. The V end was cut by 2 bases, the J end by 1 base, with 17 bases between. This CDR3 spans 17 amino acids. Per germline, CDR1 MNHEY and CDR2 SVGEGT. The CDR3 bases are TGTGCCAGCAGTTACGGCGGCACAAGAACAAGGAACACTGAAGCTTTCTTT. This translates into CASSYGGTRTRNTEAFF.

This clone was detected only a few times. The CDR3 region is CASSELADSYNEQFF. In nucleotides, the CDR3 is TGCGCCAGCAGTGAACTAGCGGATTCCTACAATGAGCAGTTCTTC. The chain recombines TRBV10-1 with TRBJ2-1, with 8 bases that match TRBD2. The CDR3 covers 15 residues. V trimming: 3 bases; J trimming: 1 base; junction bases outside the gene matches: 2. Germline assignment: CDR1 WNHNN and CDR2 SYGVQD (reference sequence).

The chain combines TRBV5-1 with TRBJ2-3; no reliable D call. The ends were cut back, 0 bases at V and 5 bases at J, with 7 bases in the middle. Germline values: CDR1 SGHRS, CDR2 YFSETQ. The CDR3 is 13 amino acids. The CDR3 region has the DNA TGCGCCAGCAGCTTGGGGGCGATAGATACGCAGTATTTT. This encodes CASSLGAIDTQYF.

This clone was counted a single time. The J gene is TRBJ1-3, the V gene TRBV28; D is unclear. V dropped 7 bases and J dropped 2 bases, with 6 bases sitting between them. This CDR3 has 12 amino acids. From germline, CDR1 is MDHEN and CDR2 SYDVKM. The CDR3 is CASTGAGNTIYF. CDR3 DNA: TGTGCCAGCACCGGGGCTGGAAACACCATATATTTT.

The rearrangement joins TRBV18 to TRBJ2-7; 11 nucleotides match TRBD1. J was trimmed by 4 bases and V by 2 bases; bases with no gene match: 4. Germline CDR1 is KGHSH and CDR2 is LQKENI. The length of the CDR3 is 15 residues. The CDR3 region is CASSPGTGGLYEQYF. The CDR3 region has the DNA TGTGCCAGCTCACCAGGGACAGGGGGACTTTACGAGCAGTACTTC. The full variable domain, its missing parts supplied by reference TRBV18 and TRBJ2-7, is NAGVMQNPRHLVRRRGQEARLRCSPMKGHSHVYWYRQLPEEGLKFMVYLQKENIIDESGMPKERFSAEFPKEGPSILRIQQVVRGDSAAYFCASSPGTGGLYEQYFGPGTRLTVT.

The chain links TRBV7-9 to TRBJ1-1; D is possibly TRBD1 (5 bases). The germline gives CDR1 SEHNR, CDR2 FQNEAQ (reference sequence). CDR3 length: 14 residues. The ends were cut back, 0 bases at V and 4 bases at J, with 9 bases in the middle. CDR3 sequence: CASSLARGGTEAFF. CDR3 nucleotide sequence: TGTGCCAGCAGCTTAGCACGGGGGGGCACTGAAGCTTTCTTT. The variable domain in full, completed from reference TRBV7-9 and TRBJ1-1, reads DTGVSQNPRHKITKRGQNVTFRCDPISEHNRLYWYRQTLGQGPEFLTYFQNEAQLEKSRLLSDRFSAERPKGSFSTLEIQRTEQGDSAMYLCASSLARGGTEAFFGQGTRLTVV.

The chain uses TRBV4-1 and TRBJ1-1; 9 bases are a match to TRBD1. The CDR3 length is 14 residues. Per germline, CDR1 MGHRA and CDR2 YSYEKL. J was trimmed by 10 bases and V by 0 bases; bases with no gene match: 6. The CDR3, as DNA: TGCGCCAGCAGCCAAGATCAAACAGGGGGCATAGCTTTCTTT. Protein sequence: CASSQDQTGGIAFF.

CDR3 DNA sequence: TGTGCCAGCAGTCCCTCAGGACTAGCGGGGGGGCTGGCAGATACGCAGTATTTT. It yields the protein CASSPSGLAGGLADTQYF. The genes are TRBV27 and TRBJ2-3, with 15 positions matching TRBD2. V gave up 5 bases and J gave up 4 bases; unmatched junction bases: 10. CDR3 length: 18 amino acids. Per the germline V gene, CDR1 is MNHEY and CDR2 is SMNVEV (reference sequence).

The chain carries TRBV2 and TRBJ2-3; 9 bases map to TRBD1. The CDR3 length is 15 residues. J gave up 4 bases and V 0 bases, and 2 bases lay outside the gene matches. CDR1 and CDR2 from the germline V gene are SNHLY and FYNNEI. The CDR3 DNA reads as TGTGCCAGCAGTGAAGCAGGGACAGGGCCAGATACGCAGTATTTT. This translates into CASSEAGTGPDTQYF.

V is TRBV6-5 and J is TRBJ2-7; tentative D call: TRBD2 (7 bases). Germline V lookup: CDR1 MNHEY, CDR2 SVGAGI. V gave up 4 bases and J gave up 6 bases, with 16 bases separating them. The CDR3 has 14 residues. Written as DNA, the CDR3 is TGTGCCAGCAGTTCCCCATGGGGAGGGGGCGAGCAGTACTTC. It translates to CASSSPWGGGEQYF.